This T cell receptor beta chain was sequenced in a study of control samples from healthy donors and cancer patients. Generated by immunoSEQ multiplex PCR, the TCRdb table keeps only in-frame clones and is missing some. Seen here are roughly 80,000 clones, about 88% observed once, and the top ten hold around 5.7%. This clone appeared once. This TCR was sampled from a woman aged 45-65 years in good health. Sequencing was carried out using blood.

In DNA form, the CDR3 reads TGTGCCAGCACATTCCCGGGACTATATGGCTACACCTTC. Its protein product is CASTFPGLYGYTF. The rearrangement uses TRBV6-6 and TRBJ1-2, with D perhaps matching TRBD1 (5 bases). The CDR3 spans 13 residues. Germline CDR1 MNHNY, CDR2 SVGAGI (reference sequence). Between the trimmed V and J ends, which lost 7 bases and 5 bases, there was a span of 14 bases.